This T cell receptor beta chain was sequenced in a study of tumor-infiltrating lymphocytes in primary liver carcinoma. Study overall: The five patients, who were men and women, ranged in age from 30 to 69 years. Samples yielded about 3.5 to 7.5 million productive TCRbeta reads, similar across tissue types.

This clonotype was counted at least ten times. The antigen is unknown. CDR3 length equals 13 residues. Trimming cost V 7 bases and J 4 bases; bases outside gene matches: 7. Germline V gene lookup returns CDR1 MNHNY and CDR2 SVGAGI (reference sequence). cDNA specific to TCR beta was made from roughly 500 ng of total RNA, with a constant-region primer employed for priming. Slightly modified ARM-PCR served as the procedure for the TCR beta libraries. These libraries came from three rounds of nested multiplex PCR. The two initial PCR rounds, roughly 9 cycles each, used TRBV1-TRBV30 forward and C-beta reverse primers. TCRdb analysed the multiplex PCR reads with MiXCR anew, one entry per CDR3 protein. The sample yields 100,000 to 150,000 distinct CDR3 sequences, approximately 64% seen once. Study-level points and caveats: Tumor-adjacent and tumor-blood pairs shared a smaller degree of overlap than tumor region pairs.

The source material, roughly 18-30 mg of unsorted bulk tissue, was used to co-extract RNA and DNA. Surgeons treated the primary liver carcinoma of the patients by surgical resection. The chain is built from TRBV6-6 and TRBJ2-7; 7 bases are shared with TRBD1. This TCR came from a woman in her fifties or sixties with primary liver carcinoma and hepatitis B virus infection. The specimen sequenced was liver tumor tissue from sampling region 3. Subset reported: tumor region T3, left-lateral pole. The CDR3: CASTQTGRYEQYF. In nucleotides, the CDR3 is TGTGCCAGCACCCAGACAGGGAGATACGAGCAGTACTTC.